Presented here are 17 T cell receptor beta chains from one specimen sequenced in a study of molecular identifiers for immune sequencing clone quantification. TCRdb reanalysed the PCR reads using MiXCR and keeps one entry per CDR3 protein. The data show hundreds of thousands of distinct CDR3 sequences, with about 20% seen just once and 0.85% held by the top ten. The specimen was naive CD8+ T cells from blood, with Jurkat cell RNA spiked in. Noted subset: FACS-sorted CD8+CD4-CCR7+CD45RA+ naive T cells. The receptors were sampled from a human donor in good health. Some libraries in this study had Jurkat cell RNA spiked in.

This clonotype came up many times. CDR3 nucleotides: TGCAGTGCTTCCGGAGAGGCAGGGGGCACAGATACGCAGTATTTT. This gives the protein CSASGEAGGTDTQYF. The chain is built from TRBV20-1 and TRBJ2-3; D is perhaps TRBD1 (6 bases). The germline V gene has CDR1 DFQATT and CDR2 SNEGSKA (reference sequence). This CDR3 is built from 15 residues. Deletions cut 5 bases from V and 1 base from J, with 16 bases between.

The V gene is TRBV12-3 or TRBV12-4, the J gene TRBJ2-5; D remains ambiguous. The CDR3 covers 13 residues. V was trimmed by 2 bases and J by 7 bases, leaving 11 bases between them. CDR3 region: CASSLKVLGTQYF. The CDR3 DNA reads TGTGCCAGCAGTTTAAAAGTTTTGGGGACCCAGTACTTC.

This clonotype was found many times. This CDR3 reads CASSQKGRGGTLETQYF. In DNA, the CDR3 is TGTGCCAGCAGCCAAAAGGGTAGGGGCGGGACCCTAGAGACCCAGTACTTC. This chain links TRBV7-2 with TRBJ2-5, with D perhaps matching TRBD2 (6 bases). The CDR3 extends over 17 amino acids. Trimming took off 5 bases at V and 4 bases at J, with 23 bases between the two ends. CDR1 and CDR2 from the germline V gene are SGHTA and FQGNSA.

This clonotype appeared many times. The J gene is TRBJ2-7, the V gene TRBV5-5, with a tentative D call TRBD1 (6 bases). Per the germline V gene, CDR1 is SGHKS and CDR2 is YYEKEE (reference sequence). Trimming cost V 0 bases and J 7 bases, with 14 bases left between them. CDR3 size: 14 residues. CDR3 coding DNA: TGTGCCAGCAGCTTGGTAGGACAGACAAAGGAGCAGTACTTC. Encoded protein: CASSLVGQTKEQYF. The full variable domain, rest sourced from reference TRBV5-5 and TRBJ2-7, is DAGVTQSPTHLIKTRGQQVTLRCSPISGHKSVSWYQQVLGQGPQFIFQYYEKEERGRGNFPDRFSARQFPNYSSELNVNALLLGDSALYLCASSLVGQTKEQYFGPGTRLTVT.

This clonotype has a count of ten or more. CDR3 coding DNA: TGTGCCAGCAGCGTAGAGGGCGACTCCTACGAGCAGTACTTC. It yields the protein CASSVEGDSYEQYF. This chain joins TRBV9 and TRBJ2-7; D unresolved. Germline V gene lookup returns CDR1 SGDLS and CDR2 YYNGEE. Between the trimmed V and J ends, which lost 0 bases and 0 bases, there was a span of 7 bases. This CDR3 is built from 14 residues.

This clonotype was found many times. The chain combines TRBV9 with TRBJ2-3; D is tentatively TRBD1 or TRBD2 (6 bases each). V was shortened by 4 bases and J by 0 bases, with 15 bases between the two germline ends. Looked up from germline, CDR1 is SGDLS and CDR2 is YYNGEE. The CDR3 is 16 residues long. CDR3 bases: TGTGCCAGCAGCCGGGGGCTAGCCGTCAGCACAGATACGCAGTATTTT. It specifies CASSRGLAVSTDTQYF.

In this sample, this clonotype turned up many times. V is TRBV10-3 and J is TRBJ2-7, with D possibly called TRBD1 or TRBD2 (5 bases each). The CDR3 contains 16 residues. Looked up from germline, CDR1 is ENHRY and CDR2 is SYGVKD. V was clipped by 0 bases and J by 0 bases, with 12 bases between them. The CDR3, as DNA: TGTGCCATCAGTGAGTCGGGGCGGGTGCCCTCCTACGAGCAGTACTTC. It codes for CAISESGRVPSYEQYF.

This clonotype has a handful of counts. The rearrangement joins TRBV4-1 to TRBJ1-2; weak D call: TRBD1 (5 bases). V was shortened by 0 bases and J by 2 bases, with 16 bases between the two germline ends. This CDR3 region has 17 residues. Per germline, CDR1 MGHRA and CDR2 YSYEKL. In DNA, the CDR3 is TGCGCCAGCAGCCAAGATCCGGCAGGGCGAACGAACTATGGCTACACCTTC. Its protein is CASSQDPAGRTNYGYTF.

This clonotype has only a few counts. The chain uses TRBV6-2 or TRBV6-3 and TRBJ1-6; D not certain. Germline CDR1 and CDR2: MNHEY and SVGEGT. The CDR3 runs to 15 residues. The V gene lost 2 bases and the J gene lost 8 bases, with 13 bases spanning the gap. CDR3 in amino acids: CASSYPRPPDSPLHF. The DNA of the CDR3 is TGTGCCAGCAGTTACCCCCGCCCCCCCGATTCACCCCTCCACTTT.

About this clonotype: A much larger clone differs by one base, so this may be a read error. The chain carries TRBV5-4 and TRBJ1-1; D unresolved. CDR3 length: 13 amino acids. Germline V lookup: CDR1 SGHNT, CDR2 YYREEE (reference sequence). CDR3 amino acids: CAGSLSGYTEAFF. In DNA, the CDR3 is TGTGCCGGCAGCTTGTCGGGATACACTGAAGCTTTCTTT.

This clonotype showed up many times. The V call is TRBV13, the J call TRBJ2-5, with 7 bases aligning to TRBD2. After removal of 8 bases from V and 4 bases from J, the junction contained 7 bases not matched to a gene. Germline CDR1 PRHDT, CDR2 FYEKMQ (reference sequence). This CDR3 has 13 residues. This CDR3 is CASRGGTRETQYF. DNA for the CDR3: TGTGCCAGCCGGGGAGGGACGAGAGAGACCCAGTACTTC.

The V gene is TRBV28, the J gene TRBJ1-2; 7 bases align to TRBD1. The CDR3 consists of 14 residues. The germline V gene encodes CDR1 MDHEN and CDR2 SYDVKM. The V and J ends lost 2 bases and 5 bases, in that order; junction bases with no gene match: 5. The CDR3 sequence is CASSLVGGGYGYTF. The CDR3 region has the DNA TGTGCCAGCAGTTTAGTAGGGGGCGGTTATGGCTACACCTTC.

This clonotype was detected ten times or more. V and J are TRBV29-1 and TRBJ1-3; D gene uncertain. CDR1 is SQVTM, CDR2 ANQGSEA, per germline. The CDR3 has 12 residues. Trimming left V 1 base short and J 11 bases short, with 12 bases between. The CDR3 loop is CSVEVARGPIYF. For the CDR3, the DNA is TGCAGCGTTGAAGTAGCCCGAGGTCCCATATATTTT.

This clonotype appeared many times. The rearrangement uses TRBV7-6 and TRBJ2-2, with D possibly matching TRBD2 (6 bases). Per the germline V gene, CDR1 is SGHVS and CDR2 is FNYEAQ. The CDR3 runs to 16 residues. Between the trimmed V and J ends, which lost 6 bases and 6 bases, there was a span of 20 bases. Here the CDR3 reads CASRPEQRVGAGELFF. In nucleotides, the CDR3 is TGTGCCAGCAGGCCGGAACAGCGGGTGGGGGCCGGGGAGCTGTTTTTT.

The CDR3 DNA is TGTGCCAGTAGTATCGCGGCTAGCGGGAGTGTTGAGCAGTTCTTC. Amino acid sequence: CASSIAASGSVEQFF. The V call is TRBV19, the J call TRBJ2-1; 10 nucleotides match TRBD2. Germline values: CDR1 LNHDA, CDR2 SQIVND (reference sequence). Trimming removed 3 bases from V and 9 bases from J; junction bases left unmatched: 8. The CDR3 has 15 amino acids.

This clonotype occurred many times. The chain has TRBV6-2 or TRBV6-3 and TRBJ1-2; D gene ambiguous. The V and J ends lost 7 bases and 4 bases respectively, with 16 bases between them. The CDR3 consists of 14 residues. Germline V gene data show CDR1 as MNHEY and CDR2 as SVGEGT. The CDR3, as DNA: TGTGCCAGCACCTCCGCGGGAGTGGGCTATGGCTACACCTTC. It specifies CASTSAGVGYGYTF.

In the case of this clonotype: Just one base apart from a much larger clone, this may be a read error. V and J are TRBV7-9 and TRBJ2-7; unclear D gene. Germline V gene sequence: CDR1 SEHNR, CDR2 FQNEAQ (reference sequence). This CDR3 comprises 14 residues. As DNA, the CDR3 is TGTGTCAGCAGCTTAGTGGCATCTCCCTACGAGCAGTACTTC. The encoded protein is CVSSLVASPYEQYF.